This T cell receptor (beta chain) was captured by sequencing in a study of CD4 T cells in relation to SARS-CoV-2 and coronaviruses. In germline, CDR1 is MNHEY, CDR2 SVGAGI. The CDR3 loop spans 14 amino acids. The ends were cut back, 4 bases at V and 5 bases at J, with 14 bases in the middle. The assay was immunoSEQ multiplex PCR, and TCRdb's table has in-frame clones only and misses some. Among some 26,000 clones listed, just under 75% were seen once. Unexposed donor CD4+ T cells date from about 2011-2019, before the COVID-19 pandemic. CD4+ T cells were isolated from the cells after about 11 days of culture. Worth noting for this clone: As yet, its antigen is unknown.

The chain uses TRBV6-5 and TRBJ2-5; tentative D call: TRBD2 (5 bases). Material: CD4+ T cells from PBMCs, cultured in vitro. This TCR was recovered from a human donor in good health. The CDR3 DNA follows: TGTGCCAGCAGTTCTGCCGGGGTAGTCGAGACCCAGTACTTC. Amino acid sequence: CASSSAGVVETQYF.